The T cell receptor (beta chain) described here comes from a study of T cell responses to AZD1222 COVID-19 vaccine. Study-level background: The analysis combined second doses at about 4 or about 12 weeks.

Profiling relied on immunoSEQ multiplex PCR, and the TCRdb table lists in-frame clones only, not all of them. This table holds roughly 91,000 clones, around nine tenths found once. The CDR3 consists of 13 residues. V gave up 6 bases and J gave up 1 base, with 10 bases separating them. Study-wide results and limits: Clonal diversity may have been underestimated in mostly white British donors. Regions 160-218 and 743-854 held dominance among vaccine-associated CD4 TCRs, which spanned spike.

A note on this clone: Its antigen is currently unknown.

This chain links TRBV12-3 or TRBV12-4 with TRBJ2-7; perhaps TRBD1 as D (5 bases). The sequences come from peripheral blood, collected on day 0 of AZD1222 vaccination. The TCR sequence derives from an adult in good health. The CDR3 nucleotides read TGTGCCAGCAGACTTCAGGGTTCCTACGAGCAGTACTTC. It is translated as CASRLQGSYEQYF.